The clone carrying this TCR beta chain appeared a few times. In each case, RNA was isolated and then reverse transcribed into cDNA as the sequencing template. The data were produced by immunoSEQ multiplex PCR, yet TCRdb's version contains in-frame clones alone and is incomplete. Altogether approximately 66,000 clones are present, 60% being singletons, with the ten largest covering about 15%. This specimen belongs to a study of CD8+ T cells in alopecia areata. V lost 5 bases and J lost 5; bases outside the gene matches: 7. Germline CDR1 and CDR2: SGHTA and FQGTGA. CDR3 length: 14 residues. This sample comprised CD8+ T cells sorted from blood, obtained at week 0. This TCR came from a human donor with alopecia areata. This chain uses TRBV7-3 with TRBJ2-7, with 9 bases that match TRBD1. This CDR3 reads CASSARDRVHEQYF. The CDR3 DNA sequence: TGTGCCAGCAGCGCCCGGGACAGGGTCCACGAGCAGTACTTC.